Below, 7 T cell receptor beta chains from the same sample are listed, as sequenced in a study of identical twins. MiXCR, applied by TCRdb to the 5' RACE reads, yields one record per CDR3 protein. Among roughly 230,000 distinct CDR3 sequences listed, roughly 8.7% were seen once. In addition, the sample was reused for a study of yellow fever vaccine responses in identical twins.

Sequencing was carried out using CD8+ T cells sorted from blood. The receptors here all came from a woman younger than 30 in good health.

This sequence joins TRBV6-5 and TRBJ2-7, with no clear D. Germline CDR1 reads MNHEY; CDR2 reads SVGAGI. V lost 4 bases and J 0 bases, leaving 7 bases between the germline ends. The CDR3 length is 13 residues. Here the CDR3 reads CASSLKNSYEQYF. In DNA, the CDR3 is TGTGCCAGCAGTTTGAAGAACTCCTACGAGCAGTACTTC.

This clonotype was seen only once. This chain uses TRBV20-1 with TRBJ2-7, with a weak D call TRBD2 (5 bases). Germline CDR1 is DFQATT and CDR2 is SNEGSKA (reference sequence). The CDR3 contains 16 residues. Trimming shortened V by 0 bases and J by 2 bases, and 17 bases separated the two germline ends. The CDR3 DNA is TGCAGTGCTAGAGACTTAAGAGGGATCCAAACCTACGAGCAGTACTTC. As protein: CSARDLRGIQTYEQYF.

V gene TRBV20-1 combines with J gene TRBJ2-2; D perhaps matches TRBD2 (6 bases). There are 15 residues in the CDR3. V lost 0 bases, J lost 0 bases, and 8 bases lay in between. In germline, CDR1 is DFQATT, CDR2 SNEGSKA (reference sequence). The CDR3 protein is CSARETSTNTGELFF. CDR3 coding DNA: TGCAGTGCTAGAGAGACTAGTACGAACACCGGGGAGCTGTTTTTT.

The sample holds many counts of this clonotype. The rearrangement links TRBV29-1 to TRBJ2-5; 11 positions match TRBD1. Germline V gene data show CDR1 as SQVTM and CDR2 as ANQGSEA. CDR3 length: 16 amino acids. The V gene end was trimmed by 3 bases and the J gene end by 5 bases; junction bases not matched to a gene: 11. The CDR3 loop reads CSVDGTGGVDFETQYF. The CDR3 nucleotides are TGCAGCGTTGACGGGACAGGGGGGGTTGATTTTGAGACCCAGTACTTC.

This clonotype was seen ten or more times. The chain employs TRBV15 and TRBJ2-2; D unresolved. Germline V gene data show CDR1 as LNHNV and CDR2 as YYDKDF (reference sequence). Trimming removed 4 bases from V and 7 bases from J, with 4 bases in between. This CDR3 contains 11 residues. CDR3 nucleotide sequence: TGTGCCACCAGCAAGGACGGGGAGCTGTTTTTT. This sequence encodes CATSKDGELFF.

This clonotype was recorded a few times. The V gene is TRBV4-3, the J gene TRBJ2-2, with D perhaps TRBD1 (6 bases). The V gene's germline CDR1 is LGHNA and CDR2 YSLEER. This CDR3 is built from 14 residues. V shed 3 bases and J shed 8 bases, with 13 bases lying between them. The DNA for the CDR3 is TGCGCCAGCAGCCAGATATCAGGGGCAGGGGAGCTGTTTTTT. This codes for CASSQISGAGELFF.

This clonotype showed up many times. The rearrangement uses TRBV24-1 and TRBJ2-1; D possibly uses TRBD1 or TRBD2 (5 bases each). Per the germline V gene, CDR1 is KGHDR and CDR2 is SFDVKD. The germline V and J ends were trimmed by 0 bases and 5 bases, with 13 bases remaining between them. This CDR3 is 16 amino acids long. The CDR3 DNA reads TGTGCCACCAGTGATTTGGGGACCCCCGGAGACAATGAGCAGTTCTTC. Amino acids: CATSDLGTPGDNEQFF.